This T cell receptor beta chain was observed in a study of cytomegalovirus exposure and HLA in healthy donors. Overall study: Across roughly 400 genotyped donors, 65% to 90% landed in the Caucasian-associated ancestry cluster. Regarding the study as a whole: Presence/absence analyses assumed roughly uniform sequencing depth across donors. It was likely that a cluster of highly shared sequence variants was a sequencing artifact.

The length of the CDR3 is 13 residues. The germline V gene has CDR1 GTSNPN and CDR2 SVGIG (reference sequence). With V trimmed by 1 base and J by 6 bases, 3 bases remained unmatched. With regard to this clone: Its specificity is not known.

Both 60 Vbeta primers and 13 Jbeta primers went into the PCR. Profiling relied on immunoSEQ multiplex PCR, and the TCRdb table lists in-frame clones only, not all of them. This table holds 120,000 or so clones, 65% to 85% found once. V and J are TRBV30 and TRBJ1-2, with TRBD1 matching over 9 bases. The specimen sequenced was PBMCs. The clonotype originates from a man aged 50 or older in good health and CMV-seronegative. The CDR3 reads CAWSAQGAHGYTF. The CDR3, as DNA: TGTGCCTGGAGTGCACAGGGGGCTCATGGCTACACCTTC.